This T cell receptor beta chain is drawn from a study of T cell responses to AZD1222 COVID-19 vaccine. On the study more broadly: Combined were second doses at about 4 or about 12 weeks. Points from the study as a whole: A mostly white British donor set with more females was recruited, and clonal diversity was possibly underestimated.

This CDR3 comprises 17 residues. The V and J ends lost 8 bases and 0 bases, in that order; junction bases with no gene match: 14. Germline CDR1 LGHNT, CDR2 FRNRAP. The table came from immunoSEQ multiplex PCR; TCRdb's copy has only in-frame clones and leaves some out. The table includes 150,000 to 200,000 clones, approximately 93% detected once. On this clone: Antigen unknown.

This receptor was obtained from an adult in good health. The chain has TRBV12-5 and TRBJ2-5; the match to TRBD2 covers 8 bases. The material was peripheral blood, obtained on day 0 of AZD1222 vaccination. Here the CDR3 reads CASSPGIRRGDQETQYF. The DNA for the CDR3 is TGTGCTAGTAGCCCGGGAATTAGGCGGGGGGACCAAGAGACCCAGTACTTC. Full variable domain (outside the CDR3, taken from reference TRBV12-5 and TRBJ2-5): DARVTQTPRHKVTEMGQEVTMRCQPILGHNTVFWYRQTMMQGLELLAYFRNRAPLDDSGMPKDRFSAEMPDATLATLKIQPSEPRDSAVYFCASSPGIRRGDQETQYFGPGTRLLVL.